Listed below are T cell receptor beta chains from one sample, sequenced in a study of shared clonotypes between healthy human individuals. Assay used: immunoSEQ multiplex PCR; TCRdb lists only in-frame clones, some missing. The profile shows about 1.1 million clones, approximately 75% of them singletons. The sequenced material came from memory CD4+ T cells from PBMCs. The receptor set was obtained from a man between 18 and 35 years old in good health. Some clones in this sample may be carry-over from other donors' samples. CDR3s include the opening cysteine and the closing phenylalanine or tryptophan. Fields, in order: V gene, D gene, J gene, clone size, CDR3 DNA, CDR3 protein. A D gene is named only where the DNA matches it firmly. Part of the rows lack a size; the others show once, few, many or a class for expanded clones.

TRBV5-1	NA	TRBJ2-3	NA	TGCGCCAGCAGCTTGGTTACGACAGTTAGCACAGATACGCAGTATTTT	CASSLVTTVSTDTQYF
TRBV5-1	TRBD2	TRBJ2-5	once	TGCGCCAGCAGTTTGACCGGAAGCGGGAGTGGTGAGACCCAGTACTTC	CASSLTGSGSGETQYF
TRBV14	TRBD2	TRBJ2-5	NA	TGTGCCAGCAGCCAAGCGGTCGGGAGGCAGGAGACCCAGTACTTC	CASSQAVGRQETQYF
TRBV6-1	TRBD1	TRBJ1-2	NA	TGTGCCAGCAGCAGGGACAGGGGAGACGATGGCTACACCTTC	CASSRDRGDDGYTF
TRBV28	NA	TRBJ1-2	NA	TGTGCCAGCAGCTTAGGCGTTTACTCGTATGGCTACACCTTC	CASSLGVYSYGYTF
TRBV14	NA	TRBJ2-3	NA	TGTGCCAGCAGCCAAGGTGACGCGGCAGATACGCAGTATTTT	CASSQGDAADTQYF
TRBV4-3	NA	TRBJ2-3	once	TGCGCCAGCAGCCAAGAGGTGGCATATACGCAGTATTTT	CASSQEVAYTQYF
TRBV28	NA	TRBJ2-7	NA	TGTGCCAGCAGTCAGAACCGAGCCTACGAGCAGTACTTC	CASSQNRAYEQYF
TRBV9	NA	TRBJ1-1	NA	TGTGCCAGCAGCGCCCTTCCTGAGGGAACTGAAGCTTTCTTT	CASSALPEGTEAFF
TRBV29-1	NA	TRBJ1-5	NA	TGCAGCGTTGTGTCCAGGCCAGGGCCCCAGCATTTT	CSVVSRPGPQHF